This is a list of T cell receptor beta chains from one sample in a study of PD-1 blockade in classical Hodgkin lymphoma. The data were produced by immunoSEQ multiplex PCR, yet TCRdb's version contains in-frame clones alone and is incomplete. Counted here are roughly 20,000 clones, roughly 89% occurring once; the ten biggest clones make up roughly 7%. Sequencing was performed on CD8+ T cells from blood. The source of these receptors is a human donor with classical Hodgkin lymphoma. Both conserved end residues are part of each CDR3. Each record gives: CDR3 DNA, CDR3 protein, clone size, D gene, J gene, V gene. The D gene is left open where the match is weak. Clone size is stated in some rows and not others, as once, few, many or a class when expanded.

CDR3 DNA: TGTGCCAGCAGTAGAACGGCAGGGAGTGGCTACACCTTC
CDR3 protein: CASSRTAGSGYTF
clone size: few
D gene: .
J gene: TRBJ1-2
V gene: TRBV7-9

CDR3 DNA: TGCGCCAGCAGCCGCCGGACTAGCGGGGAGCCCACAGATACGCAGTATTTT
CDR3 protein: CASSRRTSGEPTDTQYF
clone size: .
D gene: TRBD2
J gene: TRBJ2-3
V gene: TRBV4-1

CDR3 DNA: TGTGCCAGCGGAATCCCCACAGGGGGCTATGGCTACACCTTC
CDR3 protein: CASGIPTGGYGYTF
clone size: .
D gene: TRBD1
J gene: TRBJ1-2
V gene: TRBV27

CDR3 DNA: TGTGCCAGCAGCGTTTCGGGGGAATGGGCGATATCTGGAAACACCATATATTTT
CDR3 protein: CASSVSGEWAISGNTIYF
clone size: few
D gene: .
J gene: TRBJ1-3
V gene: TRBV11-2

CDR3 DNA: TGTGCCAGCGGGACAGGGTGGGGTGGGGCCAACGTCCTGACTTTC
CDR3 protein: CASGTGWGGANVLTF
clone size: .
D gene: TRBD1
J gene: TRBJ2-6
V gene: TRBV2

CDR3 DNA: TGTGCCAGTAGTATAACGGCAGAACTGTACAATGAGCAGTTCTTC
CDR3 protein: CASSITAELYNEQFF
clone size: .
D gene: .
J gene: TRBJ2-1
V gene: TRBV19

CDR3 DNA: TGTGCCAGCAGTTACACAACAGGTCAGTACTACGAGCAGTACTTC
CDR3 protein: CASSYTTGQYYEQYF
clone size: .
D gene: .
J gene: TRBJ2-7
V gene: TRBV6-5

CDR3 DNA: TGTGCCAGCAGTGACGGAGCGGGGGACTACGAGCAGTACTTC
CDR3 protein: CASSDGAGDYEQYF
clone size: .
D gene: TRBD2
J gene: TRBJ2-7
V gene: TRBV6-4

CDR3 DNA: TGTGCCAGCAGCTTGGACAGGGGCCCTTGGGCGCAGTATTTT
CDR3 protein: CASSLDRGPWAQYF
clone size: .
D gene: TRBD1
J gene: TRBJ2-3
V gene: TRBV5-4

CDR3 DNA: TGTGCCAGCAGTTACCCCCCGGGGGGAGAGCAGTACTTC
CDR3 protein: CASSYPPGGEQYF
clone size: .
D gene: TRBD2
J gene: TRBJ2-5
V gene: TRBV27

CDR3 DNA: TGCGCCAGCAGCCACCCACCTAAACGGGCCGCGAACACCGGGGAGCTGTTTTTT
CDR3 protein: CASSHPPKRAANTGELFF
clone size: .
D gene: .
J gene: TRBJ2-2
V gene: TRBV4-1

CDR3 DNA: TGTGCCAGCAGTGACACAAGAATGGACTCACCCCTCCACTTT
CDR3 protein: CASSDTRMDSPLHF
clone size: .
D gene: .
J gene: TRBJ1-6
V gene: TRBV28

CDR3 DNA: TGTGCCAGCAGCTTAGTGGGGGGCAGGGGGAACACCGGGGAGCTGTTTTTT
CDR3 protein: CASSLVGGRGNTGELFF
clone size: .
D gene: .
J gene: TRBJ2-2
V gene: TRBV11-2

CDR3 DNA: TGTGCCAGCAGTCGAAAAAACAATGAGCAGTTCTTC
CDR3 protein: CASSRKNNEQFF
clone size: .
D gene: .
J gene: TRBJ2-1
V gene: TRBV6-1

CDR3 DNA: TGTGCCGGATCCGAAGGGGCCGAAAGCTCCTACAATGAGCAGTTCTTC
CDR3 protein: CAGSEGAESSYNEQFF
clone size: once
D gene: .
J gene: TRBJ2-1
V gene: TRBV2

CDR3 DNA: TGTGCCAGCAGCTTCGGCAGGGGAGGGGAAAAACTGTTTTTT
CDR3 protein: CASSFGRGGEKLFF
clone size: .
D gene: .
J gene: TRBJ1-4
V gene: TRBV7-9

CDR3 DNA: TGTGCCAGCAGCTCAACCAGAGGGGCCAGATCTAACTATGGCTACACCTTC
CDR3 protein: CASSSTRGARSNYGYTF
clone size: .
D gene: .
J gene: TRBJ1-2
V gene: TRBV7-8

CDR3 DNA: TGTGCCAGCAGCACGCTCCTGACTAGCGGGGGGCAAGAGACCCAGTACTTC
CDR3 protein: CASSTLLTSGGQETQYF
clone size: once
D gene: TRBD2
J gene: TRBJ2-5
V gene: TRBV7-9